Shown below are 27 T cell receptor beta chains from a single sample sequenced in a study of low-dose radiotherapy and immunotherapy resistance in tumors. TRAV- and TRBV-specific primers were used for first-strand cDNA, which covered alpha and beta chains. Using a constant-region primer together with a V-primer adapter, TCRs were subjected to around 20 PCR cycles of amplification. TCRdb recomputed calls from the reads with MiXCR, one row per CDR3 protein. In the table there are around 60,000 distinct CDR3 sequences, 20% to 25% of which are singletons. Time point indicated: after trial treatment. Treatment described: LDRT plus nivolumab, ipilimumab, low-dose cyclophosphamide and aspirin (RACIN trial). The sample consisted of PBMCs, taken after low-dose radiotherapy plus immunotherapy. Source of these receptors: a male donor with prostate cancer.

This clonotype was seen at least ten times. The chain carries TRBV30 and TRBJ2-1, with 12 bases that match TRBD2. With 3 bases clipped from V and 0 bases from J, the junction kept 9 bases outside the gene matches. CDR1 GTSNPN and CDR2 SVGIG come from the germline V gene (reference sequence). The CDR3 contains 18 residues. The DNA for the CDR3 is TGTGCCTGGAGCCTCGGGGCGACTAGCGGGAGCTCCTACAATGAGCAGTTCTTC. Translated, it gives CAWSLGATSGSSYNEQFF.

This clonotype was observed at least ten times. The chain joins TRBV20-1 to TRBJ1-1; D unresolved. The V and J ends lost 0 bases and 0 bases respectively, with 8 bases between them. Germline values: CDR1 DFQATT, CDR2 SNEGSKA (reference sequence). CDR3 size: 14 residues. In nucleotides, the CDR3 is TGCAGTGCTAGAGATTCACTATTGAACACTGAAGCTTTCTTT. It specifies CSARDSLLNTEAFF.

There are a few counts of this clonotype. V gene TRBV13 combines with J gene TRBJ1-3; tentative D call: TRBD1 (5 bases). This CDR3 comprises 15 residues. The germline gives CDR1 PRHDT, CDR2 FYEKMQ (reference sequence). V lost 5 bases and J 5 bases, leaving 16 bases between the germline ends. CDR3 sequence: CASSKDNGKRNTIYF. The CDR3 region has the DNA TGTGCCAGCAGCAAGGACAACGGGAAACGAAACACCATATATTTT.

This clonotype occurred many times. This rearrangement joins TRBV7-3 to TRBJ2-2; perhaps TRBD1 as D (6 bases). CDR1 is SGHTA, CDR2 FQGTGA, per germline. V dropped 5 bases and J dropped 4 bases, with 20 bases sitting between them. The CDR3 runs 17 residues. The CDR3 loop reads CASSPKGWGRSTGELFF. DNA of the CDR3: TGTGCCAGCAGCCCTAAGGGCTGGGGGCGTTCCACCGGGGAGCTGTTTTTT.

The sample holds many counts of this clonotype. The chain recombines TRBV7-9 with TRBJ2-1; 9 positions match TRBD2. V trimming: 8 bases; J trimming: 6 bases; junction bases outside the gene matches: 14. The CDR3 is 16 residues long. CDR1 is SEHNR, CDR2 FQNEAQ, per germline (reference sequence). The CDR3 spells CASVTHSGGFFNEQFF. The CDR3, as DNA: TGTGCCAGCGTAACCCACAGCGGGGGGTTTTTCAATGAGCAGTTCTTC.

This clonotype showed up many times. The chain employs TRBV28 and TRBJ2-7; no clear D. CDR1 is MDHEN and CDR2 is SYDVKM in the germline V gene. Trimming shortened V by 4 bases and J by 1 base, and 14 bases separated the two germline ends. The CDR3 has 15 amino acids. The CDR3 reads CASSSGGPKSYEQYF. CDR3 in DNA: TGTGCCAGCAGTTCAGGCGGACCCAAATCCTACGAGCAGTACTTC.

In the case of this clonotype: A far larger clone differs by one base, so this is likely a read error. The chain joins TRBV6-1 to TRBJ2-5; D remains unclear. With 3 bases removed from V and 4 bases from J, the gap between germline ends came to 6 bases. This CDR3 spans 12 amino acids. Germline assignment: CDR1 MNHNS and CDR2 SASEGT. CDR3 in DNA: TGTGCCAGCAGTGAGTCCCGAGAGACCCAGTACTTC. Translating gives CASSESRETQYF.

A remark on this clonotype: This likely came from a read error, as a far larger clone is one base away. This chain joins TRBV6-6 and TRBJ2-5; D is possibly TRBD1 (6 bases). The V gene lost 5 bases and the J gene lost 11 bases, with 21 bases spanning the gap. This CDR3 is 14 amino acids long. CDR1 and CDR2 (germline): MNHNY, SVGAGI (reference sequence). The CDR3 loop is CASSTGTFYNEQYF. DNA of the CDR3: TGTGCCAGCAGTACCGGGACATTCTACAATGAGCAGTACTTC.

This clonotype has a count of ten or more. The V and J genes are TRBV20-1 and TRBJ1-1; 7 bases are a match to TRBD1. Germline CDR1 and CDR2: DFQATT and SNEGSKA (reference sequence). The length of the CDR3 is 13 residues. The junction had 9 bases not matched to a gene; V was cut back by 5 bases and J by 6 bases. CDR3 residues: CSAPEAGTAEAFF. In DNA, the CDR3 is TGCAGTGCTCCCGAAGCCGGGACAGCTGAAGCTTTCTTT.

This clonotype was detected ten times or more. The J gene is TRBJ2-7, the V gene TRBV5-1; D is unresolved. V was pared by 0 bases and J by 0 bases, with 7 bases between. In germline, CDR1 is SGHRS, CDR2 YFSETQ. This CDR3 contains 14 residues. The CDR3 protein is CASSLVDLSYEQYF. The CDR3 coding sequence is TGCGCCAGCAGCTTGGTGGACCTCTCCTACGAGCAGTACTTC.

This clonotype has at least ten counts. The genes are TRBV25-1 and TRBJ2-2, with D perhaps given as TRBD1 or TRBD2 (5 bases each). V lost 3 bases to trimming and J lost 4 bases, with 18 bases between them. CDR1 is MGHDK and CDR2 is SYGVNS in the germline V gene. CDR3 length equals 17 residues. DNA of the CDR3: TGTGCCAGCAGTGACCCCGGGCGAGGGGACGGCACCGGGGAGCTGTTTTTT. As protein: CASSDPGRGDGTGELFF.

The chain has TRBV28 and TRBJ1-1, with 7 bases fitting TRBD1. The CDR3 runs to 17 residues. The V and J ends lost 10 bases and 1 base, in that order; junction bases with no gene match: 18. Germline CDR1 is MDHEN and CDR2 is SYDVKM. The CDR3 reads CAILRGPGTVRNTEAFF. CDR3 nucleotide sequence: TGTGCCATCTTACGGGGTCCGGGGACAGTTAGGAACACTGAAGCTTTCTTT.

Ten or more counts support this clonotype. This chain connects TRBV30 to TRBJ2-1, with unresolved D. The CDR3 covers 15 residues. The V gene lost 0 bases and the J gene lost 0 bases, with 9 bases spanning the gap. In germline, CDR1 is GTSNPN, CDR2 SVGIG (reference sequence). In nucleotides, the CDR3 is TGTGCCTGGAGTGTATTCGCAGGCTCCTACAATGAGCAGTTCTTC. Translation: CAWSVFAGSYNEQFF.

V is TRBV28 and J is TRBJ1-2; TRBD1 matches at 7 bases. In germline, CDR1 is MDHEN, CDR2 SYDVKM. The V gene end was trimmed by 10 bases and the J gene end by 6 bases; junction bases not matched to a gene: 20. The CDR3 extends over 16 amino acids. Here the CDR3 DNA reads TGTGCCACCCAAGCGACTCCGGGACAGAAAGCAGATGGCTACACCTTC. Protein product: CATQATPGQKADGYTF.

With respect to this clonotype: This is likely an artifact of a read error, given a far larger clone one base away. V usage is TRBV4-1 and J usage is TRBJ2-1, with D tentatively TRBD1 (6 bases). The CDR3 contains 14 residues. The germline V gene has CDR1 MGHRA and CDR2 YSYEKL. Trimming removed 4 bases from V and 10 bases from J, with 17 bases in between. CDR3: CASSPANRAHEQFF. The CDR3 coding sequence is TGCGCCAGCAGCCCTGCCAACAGGGCCCACGAGCAGTTCTTC.

This clonotype was counted at least ten times. The chain recombines TRBV24-1 with TRBJ2-3, with a possible D match to TRBD1 (6 bases). Trimming cost V 7 bases and J 5 bases, with 18 bases left between them. This CDR3 is built from 15 residues. The germline V gene has CDR1 KGHDR and CDR2 SFDVKD. CDR3 in DNA: TGTGCCACCAGAATATTAGGACAGAAAAGAGATACGCAGTATTTT. Translation gives CATRILGQKRDTQYF.

This clonotype has just a few counts. J is TRBJ1-3 and V is TRBV12-3 or TRBV12-4; D uncertain. V shed 6 bases and J shed 0 bases, with 6 bases lying between them. The length of the CDR3 is 13 residues. The CDR3 region is CASRKYSGNTIYF. CDR3 sequence (DNA): TGTGCCAGCAGAAAGTACTCTGGAAACACCATATATTTT.

This clonotype was detected many times. CDR3 in amino acids: CASSPWTAPYEQYF. The CDR3 nucleotides read TGTGCCAGCAGCCCCTGGACAGCTCCCTACGAGCAGTACTTC. The rearrangement uses TRBV7-2 and TRBJ2-7; D possibly corresponds to TRBD1 (6 bases). Germline V gene lookup returns CDR1 SGHTA and CDR2 FQGNSA. CDR3 length: 14 residues. V lost 5 bases and J 2 bases, leaving 13 bases between the germline ends.

This clonotype was detected ten times or more. CDR3 nucleotides: TGTGCCAGCAGCACCGGGACTAGCGGGGCGGCGACAGATACGCAGTATTTT. Protein product: CASSTGTSGAATDTQYF. The chain carries TRBV3-1 and TRBJ2-3, with 13 bases matching TRBD2. V shed 5 bases, J shed 3 bases, and the junction held 8 bases outside the gene matches. CDR1 and CDR2 from the germline V gene are LGHDT and YNNKEL (reference sequence). The CDR3 runs to 17 residues.

This clonotype appeared a few times. The chain carries TRBV5-6 and TRBJ1-5, with 7 bases identical to TRBD1. The V gene's germline CDR1 is SGHDT and CDR2 YYEEEE. Germline trimming cut 4 bases from V and 3 bases from J; bases unmatched to any gene: 10. The CDR3 is 16 residues long. CDR3 amino acids: CASSTRQGISNQPQHF. The DNA for the CDR3 is TGTGCCAGCAGCACCCGACAGGGCATATCCAATCAGCCCCAGCATTTT.

This clonotype was picked up many times. This chain uses TRBV19 with TRBJ2-1; 9 bases are a match to TRBD2. The germline CDR1 and CDR2 sequences are LNHDA and SQIVND (reference sequence). The CDR3 has 15 residues. V dropped 5 bases and J dropped 0; count of bases not matched to a gene: 2. This CDR3 reads CASSDSGSSYNEQFF. The DNA for the CDR3 is TGTGCCAGTAGTGATAGCGGGAGCTCCTACAATGAGCAGTTCTTC.

This chain joins TRBV28 and TRBJ2-1, with 11 bases identical to TRBD2. CDR3 size: 15 residues. Germline CDR1 and CDR2: MDHEN and SYDVKM. V trimming: 3 bases; J trimming: 7 bases; junction bases outside the gene matches: 5. CDR3 nucleotides: TGTGCCAGCAGTTTGTGGGCTAGCGGGAGGAATGAGCAGTTCTTC. This codes for CASSLWASGRNEQFF. The full variable domain, its missing parts supplied by reference TRBV28 and TRBJ2-1, is DVKVTQSSRYLVKRTGEKVFLECVQDMDHENMFWYRQDPGLGLRLIYFSYDVKMKEKGDIPEGYSVSREKKERFSLILESASTNQTSMYLCASSLWASGRNEQFFGPGTRLTVL.

This clonotype has a count of ten or more. DNA of the CDR3: TGTGCCAGCAGCTTAGCTACAGCCACTGAAGCTTTCTTT. It codes for CASSLATATEAFF. The gene calls are TRBV7-8 and TRBJ1-1; D gene uncertain. CDR1 is SGHVS, CDR2 FQNEAQ, per germline. The CDR3 runs 13 residues. The V gene lost 0 bases and the J gene lost 4 bases, with 6 bases spanning the gap.

This clonotype was observed at least ten times. The chain uses TRBV5-1 and TRBJ2-7; no reliable D call. The germline V gene has CDR1 SGHRS and CDR2 YFSETQ. The CDR3 spans 16 residues. Trimming took 0 bases from V and 3 from J, leaving 16 bases between them. The CDR3 coding sequence is TGCGCCAGCAGCTTGGCTTGGGGTCAAGAATACTACGAGCAGTACTTC. Translation: CASSLAWGQEYYEQYF.

This clonotype was recorded many times. The chain couples TRBV20-1 to TRBJ2-1, with TRBD2 identical over 9 bases. The V gene end was trimmed by 0 bases and the J gene end by 5 bases; junction bases not matched to a gene: 8. The CDR3 extends over 16 amino acids. Germline CDR1 reads DFQATT; CDR2 reads SNEGSKA (reference sequence). CDR3 residues: CSARDRSGGRNNEQFF. CDR3 nucleotide sequence: TGCAGTGCTAGAGATCGTAGCGGGGGAAGAAACAATGAGCAGTTCTTC.

The sample holds many counts of this clonotype. This chain joins TRBV20-1 and TRBJ2-7, with 7 nucleotides matching TRBD2. The CDR3 is 14 amino acids. In germline, CDR1 is DFQATT, CDR2 SNEGSKA (reference sequence). The ends lost 0 bases at V and 2 bases at J; junction bases unmatched: 4. The CDR3 DNA is TGCAGTGCTAGAGATCCAGCGGGGCCCTACGAGCAGTACTTC. Protein sequence: CSARDPAGPYEQYF.

This clonotype was counted only a few times. The J gene is TRBJ2-1, the V gene TRBV9; tentatively, D is TRBD1 (6 bases). This CDR3 is 14 amino acids long. Trimming removed 3 bases from V and 8 bases from J, with 15 bases in between. Germline V gene lookup returns CDR1 SGDLS and CDR2 YYNGEE. CDR3 bases: TGTGCCAGCAGCGGGGGGCTAAAGGGGTATGAGCAGTTCTTC. This sequence encodes CASSGGLKGYEQFF.